This T cell receptor beta chain derives from a study of blood T cell repertoires in COVID-19. The overall study: Samples taken during acute and convalescent COVID-19 were collected in the United States, Italy and Spain. Sources were T cells, B-cell-depleted T cells, or PBMCs; the material itself was cDNA or gDNA.

From germline, CDR1 is MNHEY and CDR2 SMNVEV (reference sequence). This CDR3 has 14 residues. Unmatched junction bases numbered 4, after V lost 4 bases and J lost 3 bases. Original methodology: Amplification with reference gene primers provided the estimates of nucleated cell counts. Generated by immunoSEQ multiplex PCR, the TCRdb table keeps only in-frame clones and is missing some. V, J and clone size derive from that table, while D and trimming were established from the DNA sequence. The sample shows about 110,000 clones, approximately 88% of them seen only once. The chain has TRBV27 and TRBJ1-2; 8 bases map to TRBD1. The sequence was collected from a human donor in a cohort sampled during active COVID-19. The sample taken for sequencing was peripheral blood. The CDR3 nucleotides read TGTGCCAGCAGTTCTCAGGGGGCTGACTATGGCTACACCTTC. It specifies CASSSQGADYGYTF.